The 5 T cell receptor beta chains below were found in one sample sequenced in a study of blood T cell repertoires in COVID-19. Using immunoSEQ multiplex PCR, the repertoire was profiled, and TCRdb retains in-frame clones only, with some absent. This table holds about 270,000 clones, 65% to 90% found once. Sequencing used peripheral blood. These receptors were collected from a human donor in a cohort sampled during active COVID-19.

The rearrangement joins TRBV6-6 to TRBJ2-1; D perhaps matches TRBD2 (5 bases). V was shortened by 4 bases and J by 7 bases, with 11 bases between the two germline ends. The CDR3 length is 13 residues. Germline V gene sequence: CDR1 MNHNY, CDR2 SVGAGI (reference sequence). The CDR3 sequence: CASSSDPGNEQFF. CDR3 bases: TGTGCCAGCAGTTCCGACCCGGGAAATGAGCAGTTCTTC.

V gene TRBV10-1 combines with J gene TRBJ2-7; TRBD2 is a possible D gene (5 bases). The germline V and J ends were trimmed by 8 bases and 7 bases, with 15 bases remaining between them. The CDR3 extends over 12 amino acids. The germline CDR1 and CDR2 sequences are WNHNN and SYGVQD (reference sequence). The CDR3 protein is CASGRYFGEQYF. CDR3 DNA: TGCGCCAGCGGGAGATACTTTGGGGAGCAGTACTTC.

The chain couples TRBV7-2 to TRBJ2-7, with a possible D match to TRBD2 (6 bases). Germline V gene data show CDR1 as SGHTA and CDR2 as FQGNSA. V lost 5 bases to trimming and J lost 2 bases, with 13 bases between them. The CDR3 sequence is 14 residues long. Here the CDR3 DNA reads TGTGCCAGCAGCGAGCCGGGGGTTCCCTACGAGCAGTACTTC. Translated: CASSEPGVPYEQYF.

The V and J genes are TRBV6-5 and TRBJ1-5, with D possibly being TRBD1 (6 bases). V was cut by 6 bases and J by 3 bases, with 15 bases left in between. CDR1 and CDR2 from the germline V gene are MNHEY and SVGAGI. The CDR3 is 15 residues long. The CDR3 nucleotides are TGTGCCAGCAGGACCACAGGGTACGACAATCAGCCCCAGCATTTT. Translation gives CASRTTGYDNQPQHF.

The chain couples TRBV5-5 to TRBJ2-1, with 8 positions matching TRBD2. Germline trimming cut 0 bases from V and 2 bases from J; bases unmatched to any gene: 7. CDR1 and CDR2 from the germline V gene are SGHKS and YYEKEE (reference sequence). The CDR3 runs 17 residues. The CDR3 reads CASSLGWGGRTYNEQFF. CDR3 in DNA: TGTGCCAGCAGCTTGGGGTGGGGCGGGAGGACCTACAATGAGCAGTTCTTC. Together with reference TRBV5-5 and TRBJ2-1, the CDR3 gives the full variable domain: DAGVTQSPTHLIKTRGQQVTLRCSPISGHKSVSWYQQVLGQGPQFIFQYYEKEERGRGNFPDRFSARQFPNYSSELNVNALLLGDSALYLCASSLGWGGRTYNEQFFGPGTRLTVL.